Detailed here is one T cell receptor (beta chain). This clonotype was observed a handful of times. Its antigen target is currently unknown. Per-base quality was not reported, and no clone a single base away is much larger than it. This specimen belongs to a study of identical twins (dated by TCRdb to 2016 to 2018). About the study as a whole: TCR alpha and beta repertoires from monozygotic twins, unrelated adults of various ages and cord blood were deep-sequenced to test whether fetal clonotypes persist. To rule out contamination, the twin experiments were replicated at different times with different library preparation protocols.

The receptor library was made with 5' RACE. This sample was sequenced with an Illumina HiSeq 2000. A universal primer binding site was introduced by template switching, and a unique molecular identifier was present in the final cDNA, enabling accurate counting of TCR cDNA molecules. Specific primers in the conserved constant-segment region were used to synthesize first-strand cDNA for the TCR alpha and beta chains. To control for contamination, each cDNA library was double barcoded with a SMART-Mk sample barcode plus Illumina barcodes. TruSeq adapter sequences, together with Illumina sample barcodes, were added in two successive PCR steps. Sequencing of the TCR alpha and beta cDNA libraries was done on the Illumina HiSeq platform using custom primers. Turning to the authors' computational methods: Raw reads were processed with MiGEC to extract unique molecular identifiers, and MiXCR was used to determine CDR3 positions. Recombination models were inferred per individual with the repgenHMM and IGoR tools using an EM algorithm. Shared clonotypes were analyzed with the tcR package in R, and sharing was normalized by the product of cloneset sizes. To study raw recombination free of thymic and clonal selection effects, out-of-frame nonproductive sequences were analyzed. TCRdb ran its own pipeline on the public reads, namely fastp trimming at Q25 and MiXCR clone calling, and kept in-frame beta chains. Merged by CDR3 protein, the rows form single entries marked with the most common genes and DNA. None of the V and J calls come from the authors' own analysis; TCRdb made them. This sample comprises nearly 200,000 distinct CDR3 sequences, roughly 15% of them detected only once. 40% to 45% of the sample rests with the top ten.

The CDR3, cysteine through phenylalanine, is 15 amino acids long. Of all the DNA, just the CDR3 is kept, 45 bases in frame from base 1. The junction shows trimming of 0 bases on V and 4 bases on J, plus 9 bases between the germline ends. The germline V gene gives CDR1 as MNHEY and CDR2 as SVGAGI. Points the paper makes about the study in general: Recombination models systematically underestimated out-of-frame TCR alpha sharing in monozygotic twins but agreed with sharing between unrelated individuals. Compared with coincidental sharing between unrelated individuals, out-of-frame TCR alpha sequences shared between twins showed an excess of sequences with low generation probability. Invariant T cells such as MAIT and iNKT could partly confound zero-insertion analyses, though diverse VJ usage argued against this for most clonotypes. Because the same donors could not be followed over many years, conclusions were based on cross-sectional statistical analysis. In beta out-of-frame sequences, excess twin sharing was weaker, because having fewer shared sequences lowered the signal-to-noise ratio. Fewer insertions were carried by abundant cord blood beta clonotypes; a weaker similar trend was observed in young adult naive repertoires, while no such trend was observed in memory repertoires.

All donors were healthy Caucasians. The twin cohort comprised three pairs of female monozygotic twins, all aged about 18 to 30 years. CD4+ and CD8+ T cell populations were isolated with positive isolation kits from Invitrogen. The sample was also reused in another study, on T cells expressing NK-cell markers. The second publication reports: In sorted CD3+CD56+NKG2C+, CD3+CD56+NKG2C- and CD3+CD56-NKG2C+ T-cell subsets from 8 or 9 donors, TCR beta-chain repertoires were profiled. Among the eight sequenced donors, seven were HCMV-seropositive and one was HCMV-seronegative. In several experiments an anti-gammadeltaTCR antibody was added to restrict sorting to alphabetaTCR-expressing T cells. In more than five donors, the dominant CD3+CD56+NKG2C+ clonotypes ranked among the top 10 CD8+ clonotypes, making up roughly 1.0-8% of CD8+ T cells. Those dominant clonotypes were again the most abundant among CD3+CD56-NKG2C+ cells in a few donors, at roughly 25-60.1%. Whether the expanded NKG2C-expressing T cell clones were specific for HCMV antigens was left unclear. All eight donors whose samples were sequenced were randomly selected healthy volunteers, three of them men and five women. HCMV-specific IgG was detected in serum with a commercial ELISA kit to determine HCMV serostatus. MIGEC was used to demultiplex reads and group the reads by UMI, and MiTCR was used to assemble and quantify clonotypes. To exclude erroneous sequences, any TCR cDNA sequence not supported by at least two reads was discarded. The tcR package was used for downstream repertoire analysis, and clonotypes were matched between fractions using CDR3 nucleotide sequence together with V segment. VDJmatch was used to annotate antigen specificity against VDJdb, with one amino acid substitution allowed in CDR3.

Rearrangement joined TRBV6-5 to TRBJ2-2, with TRBD1 as a weak D call on 5 bases. The receptor comes from a young woman in good health. Sample: CD8+ T cells sorted from blood. The DNA is TGTGCCAGCAGTTACTCGAGACAGAGCACCGGGGAGCTGTTTTTT. This sequence encodes CASSYSRQSTGELFF.